This TCR beta chain was retrieved from a study of control samples from healthy donors and cancer patients. The germline V and J ends were trimmed by 7 bases and 8 bases, with 17 bases remaining between them. The germline gives CDR1 SEHNR, CDR2 FQNEAQ (reference sequence). The CDR3 totals 13 residues. Only in-frame clones appear in the TCRdb table, and some are missing; sequencing was by immunoSEQ multiplex PCR. The sample comprises about 140,000 clones, roughly nine tenths of which are singletons, and approximately 8.6% rests with the top ten. The chain has TRBV7-9 and TRBJ1-2; D is ambiguous. Sequencing was carried out using blood. The clonotype originates from a woman aged 25 to 39 in good health. CDR3: CASTIGTDGGYTF. CDR3 in DNA: TGTGCCAGCACCATTGGAACGGATGGCGGCTACACCTTC.